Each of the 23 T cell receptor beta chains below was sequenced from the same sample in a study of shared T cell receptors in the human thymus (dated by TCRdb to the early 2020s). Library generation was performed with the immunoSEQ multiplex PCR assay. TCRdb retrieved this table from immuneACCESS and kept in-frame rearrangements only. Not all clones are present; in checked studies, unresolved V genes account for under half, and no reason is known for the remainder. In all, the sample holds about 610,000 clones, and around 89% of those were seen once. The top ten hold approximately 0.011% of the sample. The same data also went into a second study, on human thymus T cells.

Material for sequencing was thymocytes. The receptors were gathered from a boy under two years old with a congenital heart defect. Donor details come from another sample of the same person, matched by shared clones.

Written as DNA, the CDR3 is TGTGCCAGCAGTTTTTGGGACTCATCAAATCAGCCCCAGCATTTT. It is translated as CASSFWDSSNQPQHF. The V gene is TRBV28, the J gene TRBJ1-5, with D perhaps matching TRBD1 (5 bases). The CDR3 runs 15 residues. In germline, CDR1 is MDHEN, CDR2 SYDVKM. Trimming took 3 bases from V and 4 from J, leaving 13 bases between them.

CDR3 sequence: CATAGKASNQPQHF. The CDR3, as DNA: TGTGCCACGGCGGGGAAGGCCAGCAATCAGCCCCAGCATTTT. The chain recombines TRBV28 with TRBJ1-5; D is unresolved. The CDR3 is 14 amino acids. V lost 10 bases, J lost 1 base, and 14 bases lay in between. The V gene's germline CDR1 is MDHEN and CDR2 SYDVKM.

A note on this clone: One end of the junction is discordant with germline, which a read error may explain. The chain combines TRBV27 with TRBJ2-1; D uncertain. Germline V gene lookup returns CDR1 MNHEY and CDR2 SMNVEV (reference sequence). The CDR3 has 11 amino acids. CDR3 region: CASMSFNEQFF. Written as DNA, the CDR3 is TGTGCCAGCATGTCCTTCAATGAGCAGTTCTTC.

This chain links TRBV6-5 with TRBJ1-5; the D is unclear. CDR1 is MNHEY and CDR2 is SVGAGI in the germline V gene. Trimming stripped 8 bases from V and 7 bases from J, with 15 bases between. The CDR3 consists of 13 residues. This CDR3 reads CASGPRLFQPQHF. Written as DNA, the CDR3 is TGTGCCAGCGGCCCAAGATTGTTCCAGCCCCAGCATTTT.

CDR3 amino acids: CASSSHPAGSDQPQHF. CDR3 nucleotide sequence: TGTGCCAGCTCATCCCACCCGGCAGGGTCGGATCAGCCCCAGCATTTT. The genes are TRBV18 and TRBJ1-5, with a possible D match to TRBD1 (5 bases). Germline CDR1 and CDR2: KGHSH and LQKENI. Trimming cost V 5 bases and J 5 bases, with 19 bases left between them. This CDR3 is built from 16 residues.

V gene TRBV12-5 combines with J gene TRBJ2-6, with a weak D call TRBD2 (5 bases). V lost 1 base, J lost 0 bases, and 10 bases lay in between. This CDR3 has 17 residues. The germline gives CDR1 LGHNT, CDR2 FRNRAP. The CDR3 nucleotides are TGTGCTAGTGGTTTGGGAGCGGTTCCCTCTGGGGCCAACGTCCTGACTTTC. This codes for CASGLGAVPSGANVLTF.

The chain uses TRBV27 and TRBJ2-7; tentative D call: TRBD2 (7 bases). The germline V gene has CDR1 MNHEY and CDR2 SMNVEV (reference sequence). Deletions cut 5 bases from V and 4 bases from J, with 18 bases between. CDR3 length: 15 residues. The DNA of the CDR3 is TGTGCCAGCAGTGCGAAGGGGGTGGGAGGGTACGAGCAGTACTTC. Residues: CASSAKGVGGYEQYF.

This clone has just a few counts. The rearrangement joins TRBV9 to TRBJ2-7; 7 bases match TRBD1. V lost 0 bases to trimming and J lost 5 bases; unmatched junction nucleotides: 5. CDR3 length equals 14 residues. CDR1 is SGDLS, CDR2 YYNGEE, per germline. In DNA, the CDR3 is TGTGCCAGCAGCGTAGAAGATACAGGGGACGAGCAGTACTTC. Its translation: CASSVEDTGDEQYF. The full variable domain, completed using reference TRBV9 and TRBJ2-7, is DSGVTQTPKHLITATGQRVTLRCSPRSGDLSVYWYQQSLDQGLQFLIQYYNGEERAKGNILERFSAQQFPDLHSELNLSSLELGDSALYFCASSVEDTGDEQYFGPGTRLTVT.

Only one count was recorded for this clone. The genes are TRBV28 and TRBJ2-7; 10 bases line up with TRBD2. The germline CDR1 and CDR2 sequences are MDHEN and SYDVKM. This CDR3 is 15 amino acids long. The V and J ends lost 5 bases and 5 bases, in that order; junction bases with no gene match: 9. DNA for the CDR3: TGTGCCAGCAGTACCACCCTAGCGGGAGAGAACGAGCAGTACTTC. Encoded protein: CASSTTLAGENEQYF.

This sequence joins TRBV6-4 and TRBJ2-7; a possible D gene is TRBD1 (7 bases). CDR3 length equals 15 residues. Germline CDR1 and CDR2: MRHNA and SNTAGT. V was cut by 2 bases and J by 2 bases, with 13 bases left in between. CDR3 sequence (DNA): TGTGCCAGCAGTGACGCGGGGACAGACCCCTACGAGCAGTACTTC. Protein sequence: CASSDAGTDPYEQYF.

The CDR3 nucleotides read TGTGCCAGCAGCCCCTTAGCGGCACCTAGCACAGATACGCAGTATTTT. This gives the protein CASSPLAAPSTDTQYF. The V call is TRBV7-9, the J call TRBJ2-3; a possible D gene is TRBD2 (6 bases). The V end was cut by 5 bases, the J end by 0 bases, with 15 bases between. CDR3 size: 16 residues. Germline CDR1 SEHNR, CDR2 FQNEAQ (reference sequence).

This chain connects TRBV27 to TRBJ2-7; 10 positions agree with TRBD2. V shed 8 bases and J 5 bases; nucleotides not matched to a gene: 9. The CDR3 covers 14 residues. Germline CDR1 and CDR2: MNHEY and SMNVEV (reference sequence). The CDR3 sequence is CASSNGLAGDEQYF. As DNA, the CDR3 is TGTGCCAGCTCCAATGGGCTAGCGGGGGACGAGCAGTACTTC.

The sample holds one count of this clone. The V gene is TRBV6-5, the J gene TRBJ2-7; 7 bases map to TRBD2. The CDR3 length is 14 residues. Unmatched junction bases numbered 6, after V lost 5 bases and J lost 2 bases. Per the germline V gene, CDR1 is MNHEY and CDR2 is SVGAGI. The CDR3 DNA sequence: TGTGCCAGCAGTCGAGCGGGACCCACCTACGAGCAGTACTTC. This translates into CASSRAGPTYEQYF.

CDR3 sequence (DNA): TGTGCCAGCAGGGGGGGACAGGGAGGCTACGAGCAGTACTTC. Its protein product is CASRGGQGGYEQYF. This chain uses TRBV28 with TRBJ2-7, with 9 bases fitting TRBD1. CDR1 MDHEN and CDR2 SYDVKM come from the germline V gene. CDR3 length: 14 residues. V dropped 6 bases and J dropped 3; count of bases not matched to a gene: 6.

This CDR3 is CASSPRQGGGFYEQYF. DNA for the CDR3: TGTGCCAGCAGCCCTAGACAGGGAGGAGGTTTCTACGAGCAGTACTTC. The chain combines TRBV11-3 with TRBJ2-7; D may be TRBD1 (7 bases). There are 16 residues in the CDR3. CDR1 is SGHNT, CDR2 YENEEA, per germline. V was pared by 5 bases and J by 3 bases, with 20 bases between.

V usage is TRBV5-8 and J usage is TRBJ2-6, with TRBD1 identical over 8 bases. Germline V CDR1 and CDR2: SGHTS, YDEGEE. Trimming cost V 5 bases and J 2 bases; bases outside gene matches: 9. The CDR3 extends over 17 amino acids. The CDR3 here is CASSVGQGAPGANVLTF. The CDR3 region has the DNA TGTGCCAGCAGTGTGGGGCAGGGGGCCCCTGGGGCCAACGTCCTGACTTTC.

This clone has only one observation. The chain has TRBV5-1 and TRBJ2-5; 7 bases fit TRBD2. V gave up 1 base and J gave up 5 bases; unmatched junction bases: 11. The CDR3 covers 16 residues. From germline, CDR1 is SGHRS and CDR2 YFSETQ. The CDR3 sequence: CASSLRLAARRETQYF. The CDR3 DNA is TGCGCCAGCAGCTTGAGGCTAGCGGCCAGGAGGGAGACCCAGTACTTC.

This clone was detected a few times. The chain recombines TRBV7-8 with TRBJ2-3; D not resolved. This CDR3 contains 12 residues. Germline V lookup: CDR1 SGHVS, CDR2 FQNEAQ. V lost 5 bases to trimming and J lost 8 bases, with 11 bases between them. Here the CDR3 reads CASSPRNGTQYF. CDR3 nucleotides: TGTGCCAGCAGCCCCCGAAACGGTACGCAGTATTTT.

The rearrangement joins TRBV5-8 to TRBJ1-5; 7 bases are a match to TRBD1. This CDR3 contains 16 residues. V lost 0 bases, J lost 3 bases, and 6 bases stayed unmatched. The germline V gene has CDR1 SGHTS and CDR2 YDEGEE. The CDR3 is CASSLVGTELNQPQHF. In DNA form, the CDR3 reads TGTGCCAGCAGCTTGGTGGGGACAGAGCTCAATCAGCCCCAGCATTTT.

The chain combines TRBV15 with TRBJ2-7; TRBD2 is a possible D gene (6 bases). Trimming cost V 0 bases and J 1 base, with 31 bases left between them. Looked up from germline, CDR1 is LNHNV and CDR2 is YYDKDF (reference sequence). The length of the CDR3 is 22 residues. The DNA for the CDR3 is TGTGCCACCAGCAGAGATATAACAAGAGGGGACTGGTCCCTCGGACGTTCCTACGAGCAGTACTTC. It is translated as CATSRDITRGDWSLGRSYEQYF.

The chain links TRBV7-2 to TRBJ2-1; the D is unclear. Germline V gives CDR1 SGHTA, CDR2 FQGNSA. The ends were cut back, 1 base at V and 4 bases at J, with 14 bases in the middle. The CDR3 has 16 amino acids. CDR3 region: CASSLGVPEAYNEQFF. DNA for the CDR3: TGTGCCAGCAGCTTAGGTGTTCCCGAGGCGTACAATGAGCAGTTCTTC.

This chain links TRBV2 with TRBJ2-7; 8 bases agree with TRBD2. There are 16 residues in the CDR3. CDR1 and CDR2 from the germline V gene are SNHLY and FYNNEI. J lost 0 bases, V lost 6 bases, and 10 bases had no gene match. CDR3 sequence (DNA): TGTGCCAGCAGGGACCGGGAGGGCGGGAGCTCCTACGAGCAGTACTTC. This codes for CASRDREGGSSYEQYF.

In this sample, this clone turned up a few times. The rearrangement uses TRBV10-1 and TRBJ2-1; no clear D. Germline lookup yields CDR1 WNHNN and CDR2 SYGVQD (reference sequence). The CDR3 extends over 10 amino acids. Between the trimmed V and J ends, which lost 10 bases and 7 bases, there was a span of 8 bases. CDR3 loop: CAIDTNEQFF. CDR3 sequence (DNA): TGCGCCATCGACACGAATGAGCAGTTCTTC.